This T cell receptor (beta chain) was identified in a study of human CD8 memory T cell subsets. Study-level results: Clonotypes that made up the stem-like memory T cell repertoire overlapped minimally with the precursor exhausted T cell repertoire.

Construction of TCR beta libraries was accomplished by means of UMI-labeled 5' RACE. Per the original methods: Each of the TCR beta libraries had somewhere between roughly 2,900 and 18,000 functional CDR3 beta clonotypes in it. TCRdb reanalyzed the 5' RACE reads, giving one entry per CDR3 protein sequence and no DNA. The V and J calls come from TCRdb's annotation, not from the publication. The repertoire shows approximately 10,000 distinct CDR3 sequences; the top ten hold around 20%. Frequency places this clonotype as large. The antigen is not known. The authors defined TPEX cells as CCR7+ PD-1+ TIGIT+ early memory CD8+ T cells carrying exhausted-like traits. In each subset, RNA was taken from duplicate vials, each of some 150,000 sorted CD8+ T cells. Germline lookup yields CDR1 WSHSY and CDR2 SAAADI. The CDR3 has 12 amino acids.

The TCR originated in a human donor in good health. The chain uses TRBV10-2 and TRBJ2-1. What was sequenced was CD8+ T cells from PBMCs. The CDR3 protein is CASRKDWDEQFF.